This T cell receptor beta chain was sequenced for a study of T cell responses to AZD1222 COVID-19 vaccine. Overall study findings and caveats: The sample set comprised mostly white British donors with more females, and clonal diversity was possibly underestimated. Vaccine-associated CD4 TCRs spanned spike, dominant at 160-218 and 743-854.

This clone was detected only once. No antigen is known for it. The data were produced by immunoSEQ multiplex PCR, yet TCRdb's version contains in-frame clones alone and is incomplete. The sample consists of roughly 100,000 clones, about nine tenths of them appearing once. Germline values: CDR1 SNHLY, CDR2 FYNNEI. With 8 bases removed from V and 2 bases from J, the gap between germline ends came to 10 bases. The CDR3 is 12 residues long. The specimen comprised peripheral blood, sampled on day 0 of AZD1222 vaccination. The source is an adult in good health. The chain has TRBV2 and TRBJ2-7; D possibly corresponds to TRBD2 (5 bases). The CDR3 nucleotides are TGTGCCAGCCGGGAAGCTCCCTACGAGCAGTACTTC. Encoded protein: CASREAPYEQYF.